This T cell receptor (beta chain) derives from a study of T cells in Graves' hyperthyroidism and ophthalmopathy. Study observations and caveats: Most thyroid clonotypes with frequency above 0.001 were detected in blood.

TCR beta CDR3 regions were amplified from RNA transcripts. RT-PCR in the first round (using the HTBI primer set) targeted the TCR CDR3. TCRdb analysed the multiplex PCR reads with MiXCR anew, one entry per CDR3 protein. This sample yields about 640,000 distinct CDR3 sequences, of which around 20% are seen a single time; approximately 30% belongs to the top ten. Trimming left V 4 bases short and J 8 bases short, with 23 bases between. The CDR3 runs 17 residues. Germline assignment: CDR1 SGHTA and CDR2 FQGNSA. In the ophthalmopathy cohort, Clinical Activity Score was at least 3, NOSPECS grade at least 4, and duration under 3 months. Uncontrolled infection, other autoimmune disease, pregnancy or lactation disqualified patients from enrolment. Out of less than 12 ml of fresh peripheral blood came the PBMCs. Comments on this clonotype: What it binds is unknown.

The rearrangement joins TRBV7-2 to TRBJ1-4; TRBD1 is a possible D gene (5 bases). The receptor's source is a man aged 25-45 years with Graves' ophthalmopathy. The sequencing input was blood. CDR3 DNA: TGTGCCAGCAGCTCCCCGGGGCTGTTCGGAGAGGAGGAAAAACTGTTTTTT. Its protein is CASSSPGLFGEEEKLFF.